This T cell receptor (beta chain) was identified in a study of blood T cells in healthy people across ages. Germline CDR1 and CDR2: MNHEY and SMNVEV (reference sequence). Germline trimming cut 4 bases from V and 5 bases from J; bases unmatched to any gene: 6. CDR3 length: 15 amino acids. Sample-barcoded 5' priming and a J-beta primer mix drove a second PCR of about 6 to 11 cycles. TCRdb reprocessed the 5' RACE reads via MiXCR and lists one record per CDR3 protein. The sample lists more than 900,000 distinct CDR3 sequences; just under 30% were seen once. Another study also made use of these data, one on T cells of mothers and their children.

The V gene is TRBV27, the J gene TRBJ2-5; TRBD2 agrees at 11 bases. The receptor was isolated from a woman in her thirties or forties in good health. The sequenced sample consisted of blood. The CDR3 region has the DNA TGTGCCAGCAGTTCCTGGACTAGCGGGTCGGAGACCCAGTACTTC. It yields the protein CASSSWTSGSETQYF.